Listed below are T cell receptor beta chains from one sample, sequenced in a study of blood T cell repertoires in COVID-19. Sequencing used immunoSEQ multiplex PCR; TCRdb keeps in-frame clones, though not all of them. Of some 97,000 clones in the sample, roughly nine tenths were seen once. Sequenced input: peripheral blood. All receptors come from a man aged 55 to 70 with acute or convalescent COVID-19. The CDR3 runs from the conserved cysteine through the conserved F or W.

v_call,cdr3_aa
TRBV10-3,CAISEAGGTQYF
TRBV3-1/TRBV3-2,CASNKQGDTEAFF
TRBV5-6,CASSSRQLLGNTIYF
TRBV5-1,CASSPQATNTGELFF
TRBV9,CASSVAGTAYYGYTF
TRBV7-6,CASSPSGTWRDEQFF
TRBV6-6,CASSYSTAQHF
TRBV11-3,CASSPGGGAWAGELFF
TRBV10-3,CAISESYSYNEQFF
TRBV25-1,CASSAAGGYGYTF
TRBV6-5,CASSYRGKANEKLFF
TRBV18,CASSPYSTNTEAFF
TRBV10-3,CAARDTTNEKLFF
TRBV30,CAWSTSPANTEAFF
TRBV3-1/TRBV3-2,CASLAGLAGDGELFF
TRBV3-1/TRBV3-2,CASEGDLYRETQYF
TRBV4-1,CASTLKGNVEKLFF
TRBV6-2/TRBV6-3,CASSQAYEQYF
TRBV7-2,CASSLTSGGAYEQYF
TRBV19,CASSTEGAEAFF
TRBV19,CASSAYRVTEAFF
TRBV4-1,CASSQGPTGRYGELFF
TRBV30,CAWNLGQVLTEAFF
TRBV5-1,CASSRTSGGASYNEQFF
TRBV7-7,CASSPFGGQQETQYF
TRBV25-1,CASWATGNTEAFF
TRBV5-1,CASSYMTSETGELFF
TRBV13,CASSLQGSGNTGELFF
TRBV6-1,CASSDYRGRLYNSPLHF
TRBV11-2,CASSSDRGGQPQHF
TRBV27,CASSLSQGRDGYTF
TRBV11-2,CASSLGAGGEDTQYF
TRBV6-6,CASRRDSSYEQYF
TRBV19,CASSPDRGRGSTEAFF
TRBV12-3/TRBV12-4,CASRSTGANVLTF
TRBV7-9,CASSLGGRGKPSNQPQHF
TRBV24-1,CATSGGPTSGGTDTQYF
TRBV7-8,CASRPGIQETQYF
TRBV7-2,CASSRQRQETQYF
TRBV3-1/TRBV3-2,CASSQGPGTGVTNEKLFF